A single sample gave rise to the 26 T cell receptor beta chains below, sequenced in a study of blood T cell repertoires in COVID-19. Produced via immunoSEQ multiplex PCR; TCRdb's table is partial and in-frame only. There are over 150,000 clones in the sample; around four fifths occur only once, and approximately 8.1% lies in the top ten. The sample taken for sequencing was peripheral blood. These receptors were collected from an elderly woman with COVID-19, enrolled during active disease.

The rearrangement links TRBV7-8 to TRBJ1-1; D unresolved. The CDR3 spans 13 residues. The germline CDR1 and CDR2 sequences are SGHVS and FQNEAQ. V shed 7 bases and J shed 2 bases, with 11 bases lying between them. The CDR3 DNA reads as TGTGCCAGCACCCTGGCAGGTAACACTGAAGCTTTCTTT. Amino acid sequence: CASTLAGNTEAFF.

This clone has just a few counts. This rearrangement joins TRBV9 to TRBJ1-5, with D maybe TRBD1 (6 bases). V lost 4 bases to trimming and J lost 3 bases, with 14 bases between them. This CDR3 comprises 15 residues. Germline-derived CDR1 and CDR2 are SGDLS and YYNGEE. Written as DNA, the CDR3 is TGTGCCAGCAGCAAAGGGACACGAGACAATCAGCCCCAGCATTTT. This sequence encodes CASSKGTRDNQPQHF. The full variable domain, its missing parts supplied by reference TRBV9 and TRBJ1-5, is DSGVTQTPKHLITATGQRVTLRCSPRSGDLSVYWYQQSLDQGLQFLIQYYNGEERAKGNILERFSAQQFPDLHSELNLSSLELGDSALYFCASSKGTRDNQPQHFGDGTRLSIL.

The chain combines TRBV6-1 with TRBJ1-5; 8 bases line up with TRBD1. Germline CDR1 reads MNHNS; CDR2 reads SASEGT. The V segment lost 1 base and the J segment 0 bases; nucleotides outside the gene matches: 2. This CDR3 comprises 16 residues. In nucleotides, the CDR3 is TGTGCCAGCAGTGAAGGGACAGGGTATAGCAATCAGCCCCAGCATTTT. The encoded protein is CASSEGTGYSNQPQHF.

The V call is TRBV19, the J call TRBJ1-4; the D is unclear. Trimming took off 3 bases at V and 10 bases at J, with 15 bases between the two ends. CDR1 LNHDA and CDR2 SQIVND come from the germline V gene (reference sequence). This CDR3 is built from 14 residues. CDR3 protein: CASSMQEVKGKLFF. As DNA, the CDR3 is TGTGCCAGTAGTATGCAAGAGGTGAAAGGAAAACTGTTTTTT.

J is TRBJ2-2 and V is TRBV7-6; possible D gene TRBD2, 6 bases. There are 17 residues in the CDR3. Trimming took 0 bases from V and 1 from J, leaving 12 bases between them. Germline V gene data show CDR1 as SGHVS and CDR2 as FNYEAQ. Written as DNA, the CDR3 is TGTGCCAGCAGCTTAGCGCAGAATAGCGGGAACACCGGGGAGCTGTTTTTT. Translated, it gives CASSLAQNSGNTGELFF. Using reference TRBV7-6 and TRBJ2-2 for the parts outside the CDR3, the full variable domain is GAGVSQSPRYKVTKRGQDVALRCDPISGHVSLYWYRQALGQGPEFLTYFNYEAQQDKSGLPNDRFSAERPEGSISTLTIQRTEQRDSAMYRCASSLAQNSGNTGELFFGEGSRLTVL.

The chain has TRBV16 and TRBJ1-1; TRBD1 matches 9 bases. This CDR3 is 16 amino acids long. With 1 base clipped from V and 5 bases from J, the junction kept 8 bases outside the gene matches. CDR1 is KGHSY and CDR2 is FQNENV in the germline V gene. The CDR3 sequence is CASSQFLRQGGTEAFF. The CDR3 nucleotides are TGTGCCAGCAGCCAATTCTTGAGACAGGGGGGGACTGAAGCTTTCTTT.

The chain uses TRBV10-3 and TRBJ2-3; D call uncertain. Trimming took 6 bases from V and 3 from J, leaving 4 bases between them. The germline gives CDR1 ENHRY, CDR2 SYGVKD. The CDR3 loop spans 11 amino acids. This CDR3 is CAIRATDTQYF. The DNA for the CDR3 is TGTGCCATCAGAGCAACAGATACGCAGTATTTT.

This clone was seen a handful of times. V gene TRBV19 combines with J gene TRBJ1-1; 10 bases align to TRBD1. Germline CDR1 and CDR2: LNHDA and SQIVND (reference sequence). The CDR3 covers 17 residues. V lost 5 bases to trimming and J lost 5 bases; unmatched junction nucleotides: 14. The CDR3 nucleotides are TGTGCCAGTAGTGCAGGACAGGGGGGATGGTCAGAGACTGAAGCTTTCTTT. Translated: CASSAGQGGWSETEAFF. Full variable domain (outside the CDR3, taken from reference TRBV19 and TRBJ1-1): DGGITQSPKYLFRKEGQNVTLSCEQNLNHDAMYWYRQDPGQGLRLIYYSQIVNDFQKGDIAEGYSVSREKKESFPLTVTSAQKNPTAFYLCASSAGQGGWSETEAFFGQGTRLTVV.

V gene TRBV9 combines with J gene TRBJ1-4, with D unresolved. This CDR3 region has 17 residues. Germline V CDR1 and CDR2: SGDLS, YYNGEE. Trimming took 0 bases from V and 0 from J, leaving 12 bases between them. CDR3 DNA sequence: TGTGCCAGCAGCGTAGGATCGTGGCCTTCAACTAATGAAAAACTGTTTTTT. Its protein is CASSVGSWPSTNEKLFF. Supplemented by reference TRBV9 and TRBJ1-4, the full variable domain reads DSGVTQTPKHLITATGQRVTLRCSPRSGDLSVYWYQQSLDQGLQFLIQYYNGEERAKGNILERFSAQQFPDLHSELNLSSLELGDSALYFCASSVGSWPSTNEKLFFGSGTQLSVL.

This clone was seen just once. The chain combines TRBV27 with TRBJ1-1; D may be TRBD1 (6 bases). Trimming shortened V by 5 bases and J by 3 bases, and 19 bases separated the two germline ends. Germline V gives CDR1 MNHEY, CDR2 SMNVEV (reference sequence). The CDR3 has 16 residues. CDR3 nucleotide sequence: TGTGCCAGCAGTCCTGGTCATGCCAGGGGTCACACTGAAGCTTTCTTT. It translates to CASSPGHARGHTEAFF.

J is TRBJ2-1 and V is TRBV7-2, with D maybe TRBD2 (6 bases). Germline V lookup: CDR1 SGHTA, CDR2 FQGNSA. This CDR3 contains 16 residues. Trimming pared 0 bases from V and 7 bases from J, leaving 16 bases between. The CDR3 region is CASSLARGGGSNEQFF. The CDR3 DNA reads as TGTGCCAGCAGCTTAGCGCGGGGTGGGGGGAGTAATGAGCAGTTCTTC.

In the case of this clone: The germline gene is not matched at one end of the junction; a read error may be the cause. The chain has TRBV5-1 and TRBJ2-7, with 8 bases aligning to TRBD1. The germline V gene has CDR1 SGHRS and CDR2 YFSETQ. The CDR3 has 11 amino acids. The CDR3 sequence is CASSPRTGKSF. CDR3 sequence (DNA): TGCGCCAGCAGCCCTAGGACAGGGAAAAGCTTC.

The V gene is TRBV6-5, the J gene TRBJ1-2; D is unclear. Germline V gene data show CDR1 as MNHEY and CDR2 as SVGAGI. V was trimmed by 8 bases and J by 8 bases, leaving 21 bases between them. The CDR3 runs to 14 residues. In nucleotides, the CDR3 is TGTGCCAGCGCCCCCACGACAAGCCTCCGGGGCTACACCTTC. Its translation is CASAPTTSLRGYTF.

This chain connects TRBV2 to TRBJ1-1; D unresolved. This CDR3 is 12 amino acids long. Germline loops: CDR1 SNHLY, CDR2 FYNNEI. Trimming cost V 1 base and J 10 bases, with 10 bases left between them. This CDR3 is CASSEVPRRAFF. The CDR3 nucleotides are TGTGCCAGCAGTGAAGTCCCGCGGCGAGCTTTCTTT.

Of note for this clone: One end of the junction does not line up with germline, which may come from a read error. This chain links TRBV7-7 with TRBJ2-1, with D tentatively TRBD2 (6 bases). The CDR3 totals 14 residues. Germline CDR1 is SSHAT and CDR2 is FNYEAQ (reference sequence). Here the CDR3 reads CASSPMWDSNEQFF. CDR3 in DNA: TGTGCTAGCAGCCCCATGTGGGACTCCAATGAGCAGTTCTTC.

The gene calls are TRBV6-5 and TRBJ1-6; 7 positions agree with TRBD1. V was clipped by 7 bases and J by 9 bases; unmatched bases: 3. Germline V lookup: CDR1 MNHEY, CDR2 SVGAGI. The CDR3 is made up of 12 amino acids. The DNA for the CDR3 is TGTGCCAGCAACAGGGGCTCTTCACCCCTCCACTTT. Encoded protein: CASNRGSSPLHF.

The chain employs TRBV5-1 and TRBJ2-3, with 7 bases fitting TRBD2. Germline loops: CDR1 SGHRS, CDR2 YFSETQ. V was clipped by 5 bases and J by 3 bases; unmatched bases: 9. The CDR3 has 15 residues. The CDR3 loop reads CASSFSGHGTDTQYF. The DNA for the CDR3 is TGCGCCAGCAGTTTTAGCGGGCATGGGACAGATACGCAGTATTTT.

V is TRBV5-1 and J is TRBJ2-5; TRBD1 might be the D (5 bases). This CDR3 has 15 amino acids. The V gene lost 2 bases and the J gene lost 5 bases, with 16 bases spanning the gap. Germline-derived CDR1 and CDR2 are SGHRS and YFSETQ. The DNA of the CDR3 is TGCGCCAGCAGCTTTCGATTAGGGGCAGGGGAGACCCAGTACTTC. The encoded protein is CASSFRLGAGETQYF.

The genes are TRBV27 and TRBJ1-6, with 7 bases aligning to TRBD1. Trimming took 5 bases from V and 6 from J; bases not matched to a gene: 7. The germline CDR1 and CDR2 sequences are MNHEY and SMNVEV (reference sequence). The CDR3 has 15 amino acids. The CDR3: CASSGGTEFNSPLHF. The CDR3 bases are TGTGCCAGCAGTGGCGGGACAGAGTTTAATTCACCCCTCCACTTT.

V is TRBV18 and J is TRBJ2-1; D gene ambiguous. Trimming stripped 0 bases from V and 6 bases from J, with 6 bases between. This CDR3 has 13 residues. Per the germline V gene, CDR1 is KGHSH and CDR2 is LQKENI. CDR3 amino acids: CASSPPSSNEQFF. DNA for the CDR3: TGTGCCAGCTCACCACCGAGTTCCAATGAGCAGTTCTTC.

The J gene is TRBJ1-1, the V gene TRBV18; D uncertain. V lost 2 bases and J 11 bases, leaving 12 bases between the germline ends. Germline loops: CDR1 KGHSH, CDR2 LQKENI. The CDR3 extends over 12 amino acids. CDR3: CASSPERGEAFF. Written as DNA, the CDR3 is TGTGCCAGCTCACCAGAGCGTGGGGAGGCTTTCTTT.

This sequence joins TRBV29-1 and TRBJ1-1; 7 bases are shared with TRBD1. Germline loops: CDR1 SQVTM, CDR2 ANQGSEA. The CDR3 contains 13 residues. J was trimmed by 8 bases and V by 3 bases; bases with no gene match: 9. DNA of the CDR3: TGCAGCGTTGAGGGACAGAGATCCTCCGAAGCTTTCTTT. It is translated as CSVEGQRSSEAFF.

This clone was observed at least ten times. The rearrangement links TRBV12-5 to TRBJ2-3, with a weak D call TRBD1 (6 bases). The CDR3 spans 14 residues. CDR1 LGHNT and CDR2 FRNRAP come from the germline V gene. Deletions cut 5 bases from V and 2 bases from J, with 11 bases between. The DNA of the CDR3 is TGTGCTAGTGGTCGGGGACAAAACACAGATACGCAGTATTTT. Translating gives CASGRGQNTDTQYF.

The rearrangement joins TRBV5-1 to TRBJ2-5; TRBD1 agrees at 9 bases. The CDR3 length is 14 residues. Germline V gives CDR1 SGHRS, CDR2 YFSETQ. J lost 8 bases, V lost 5 bases, and 10 bases had no gene match. CDR3 sequence reads: CASRPGTGPVTQYF. For the CDR3, the DNA is TGCGCCAGCAGACCCGGGACAGGGCCTGTAACCCAGTACTTC.

The chain carries TRBV4-1 and TRBJ1-4, with D uncertain. There are 16 residues in the CDR3. Germline CDR1 MGHRA, CDR2 YSYEKL. Trimming cost V 4 bases and J 0 bases, with 12 bases left between them. Written as DNA, the CDR3 is TGCGCCAGCAGCCCCGGAGTGTGGGCAACTAATGAAAAACTGTTTTTT. Protein sequence: CASSPGVWATNEKLFF.

The chain has TRBV3-1 (or the pseudogene TRBV3-2) and TRBJ1-2, with 7 bases fitting TRBD1. The CDR3 sequence is 14 residues long. The V gene end was trimmed by 3 bases and the J gene end by 4 bases; junction bases not matched to a gene: 5. Germline V CDR1 and CDR2: LGHDT, YNNKEL (reference sequence). CDR3 in amino acids: CASSQRGPAYGYTF. The CDR3 DNA reads TGTGCCAGCAGCCAGAGGGGGCCGGCCTATGGCTACACCTTC.